Shown below are 27 T cell receptor beta chains from a single sample sequenced in a study of identical twins. One entry per CDR3 protein, called by TCRdb with MiXCR from the 5' RACE reads. The sample has some 300,000 distinct CDR3 sequences; 9% to 15% are singletons. This sample was also put to use in a study of yellow fever vaccine responses in identical twins.

The sample was CD8+ T cells sorted from blood. These receptors were collected from a woman under 30 in good health.

This clonotype has a handful of counts. The chain recombines TRBV5-5 with TRBJ2-7, with D hard to call. Trimming took off 1 base at V and 0 bases at J, with 8 bases between the two ends. This CDR3 region has 14 residues. From germline, CDR1 is SGHKS and CDR2 YYEKEE (reference sequence). DNA for the CDR3: TGTGCCAGCAGCTTGTCGTGGGGCTCCTACGAGCAGTACTTC. As protein: CASSLSWGSYEQYF.

The chain recombines TRBV28 with TRBJ2-1; TRBD2 matches 9 bases. V dropped 8 bases and J dropped 8; count of bases not matched to a gene: 13. Germline CDR1 and CDR2: MDHEN and SYDVKM. The CDR3 covers 15 residues. The DNA of the CDR3 is TGTGCCAGCCAAAGCCTAGCGGGAAAGTATCATGAGCAGTTCTTC. Amino acids: CASQSLAGKYHEQFF.

This clonotype was seen ten or more times. The chain carries TRBV12-3 or TRBV12-4 and TRBJ1-1; weak D call: TRBD1 (6 bases). The CDR3 length is 14 residues. V shed 8 bases and J shed 6 bases, with 19 bases lying between them. The CDR3 protein is CASGEETGFSEAFF. The CDR3 bases are TGTGCCAGCGGCGAAGAAACAGGGTTCTCTGAAGCTTTCTTT.

This clonotype showed up just a few times. This chain links TRBV20-1 with TRBJ2-5, with D unresolved. Germline CDR1 reads DFQATT; CDR2 reads SNEGSKA (reference sequence). Trimming stripped 2 bases from V and 0 bases from J, with 22 bases between. This CDR3 is 18 amino acids long. CDR3 in amino acids: CSARYSKDRQADQETQYF. The CDR3 nucleotides read TGCAGTGCTAGATACTCAAAAGACCGGCAGGCGGACCAAGAGACCCAGTACTTC.

This clonotype was observed a few times. The chain combines TRBV6-2 or TRBV6-3 with TRBJ2-7; D unclear. The CDR3 loop spans 15 amino acids. CDR1 MNHEY and CDR2 SVGEGT come from the germline V gene. Trimming stripped 3 bases from V and 0 bases from J, with 12 bases between. CDR3 DNA sequence: TGTGCCAGCAGTTATAATTGTTGGATCTCCTACGAGCAGTACGTC. It specifies CASSYNCWISYEQYV.

This clonotype was picked up many times. The chain joins TRBV5-1 to TRBJ2-1, with D perhaps matching TRBD1 or TRBD2 (6 bases each). CDR3 size: 14 residues. Trimming left V 5 bases short and J 0 bases short, with 9 bases between. From germline, CDR1 is SGHRS and CDR2 YFSETQ. In nucleotides, the CDR3 is TGCGCCAGCAGTAAGGGGGGCTCCTACAATGAGCAGTTCTTC. Translating it yields CASSKGGSYNEQFF.

The chain is built from TRBV25-1 and TRBJ2-7; the D is unclear. Trimming shortened V by 1 base and J by 4 bases, and 11 bases separated the two germline ends. Germline lookup yields CDR1 MGHDK and CDR2 SYGVNS. This CDR3 has 14 amino acids. The CDR3 nucleotides read TGTGCCAGCAGTGAATCTGGGGTGGAGTACGAGCAGTACGTC. It codes for CASSESGVEYEQYV.

This clonotype was found a few times. At one end the junction does not follow the germline gene, possibly because of a read error. The chain recombines TRBV28 with TRBJ2-5, with TRBD1 matching over 7 bases. The CDR3 totals 17 residues. Germline-derived CDR1 and CDR2 are MDHEN and SYDVKM. CDR3 nucleotide sequence: TGTGCCAGCAGTCCGAGCACAGGGGTATGGGACCAACAGACCCAGTACTTC. It codes for CASSPSTGVWDQQTQYF.

The chain links TRBV7-2 to TRBJ2-3; 11 nucleotides line up with TRBD2. There are 15 residues in the CDR3. Germline CDR1 is SGHTA and CDR2 is FQGNSA. J lost 4 bases, V lost 5 bases, and 5 bases had no gene match. The CDR3: CASSLTSGVADTQYF. Here the CDR3 DNA reads TGTGCCAGCAGCCTGACTAGCGGGGTTGCAGATACGCAGTATTTT.

There are a few counts of this clonotype. The rearrangement uses TRBV12-3 or TRBV12-4 and TRBJ2-1; 9 bases fit TRBD1. The V segment lost 5 bases and the J segment 9 bases; nucleotides outside the gene matches: 8. This CDR3 spans 14 amino acids. The CDR3 protein is CASSGRDRVPEQFF. CDR3 nucleotide sequence: TGTGCCAGCAGTGGCCGGGACAGGGTCCCTGAGCAGTTCTTC.

The chain couples TRBV6-1 to TRBJ2-3, with D uncertain. Per germline, CDR1 MNHNS and CDR2 SASEGT. The CDR3 runs 14 residues. V dropped 6 bases and J dropped 0 bases, with 10 bases sitting between them. CDR3 coding DNA: TGTGCCAGCAGGGCTCCTACCAGCACAGATACGCAGTATTTT. It codes for CASRAPTSTDTQYF.

This clonotype showed up just a few times. J is TRBJ2-1 and V is TRBV6-1; possibly TRBD1 for D (5 bases). This CDR3 comprises 18 residues. V lost 5 bases and J lost 7, with 27 bases in between. Germline V gene sequence: CDR1 MNHNS, CDR2 SASEGT. In nucleotides, the CDR3 is TGTGCCAGCAGTCTAGGCCCGTTAACAGGATTCCGCTGGAATGAGCAGTTCTTC. This translates into CASSLGPLTGFRWNEQFF.

This clonotype turned up a few times. The chain recombines TRBV9 with TRBJ2-1; 9 bases are shared with TRBD1. The V and J ends lost 0 bases and 7 bases, in that order; junction bases with no gene match: 5. Germline V gene sequence: CDR1 SGDLS, CDR2 YYNGEE. The CDR3 runs 15 residues. The CDR3 reads CASSVETGGRNEQFF. Written as DNA, the CDR3 is TGTGCCAGCAGCGTAGAAACAGGGGGCAGGAATGAGCAGTTCTTC.

This sequence joins TRBV20-1 and TRBJ2-3, with unresolved D. CDR1 is DFQATT and CDR2 is SNEGSKA in the germline V gene (reference sequence). The CDR3 extends over 11 amino acids. V shed 3 bases and J shed 6 bases, with 7 bases lying between them. CDR3 sequence: CSARFWDTQYF. The CDR3 DNA reads TGCAGTGCTAGGTTCTGGGATACGCAGTATTTT.

This clonotype was observed many times. The J gene is TRBJ1-5, the V gene TRBV12-3 or TRBV12-4, with TRBD1 as a possible D gene (6 bases). V lost 6 bases and J lost 6, with 12 bases in between. The CDR3 is 13 amino acids. CDR3 amino acids: CASSPGGGQPQHF. CDR3 DNA sequence: TGTGCCAGCAGCCCTGGAGGGGGTCAGCCCCAGCATTTT.

The chain is built from TRBV27 and TRBJ2-1; 8 nucleotides agree with TRBD2. The CDR3 has 17 residues. V was clipped by 0 bases and J by 7 bases; unmatched bases: 11. Per the germline V gene, CDR1 is MNHEY and CDR2 is SMNVEV (reference sequence). In DNA form, the CDR3 reads TGTGCCAGCAGTTTATCTTCGGGAGGGGCCCCGGGGAATGAGCAGTTCTTC. Protein sequence: CASSLSSGGAPGNEQFF.

The sample holds many counts of this clonotype. V usage is TRBV12-3 or TRBV12-4 and J usage is TRBJ1-1; no clear D gene. The CDR3 has 16 amino acids. Trimming pared 4 bases from V and 0 bases from J, leaving 15 bases between. The CDR3 sequence: CASSSGRSPLNTEAFF. The DNA of the CDR3 is TGTGCCAGCAGTTCCGGACGAAGCCCCTTGAACACTGAAGCTTTCTTT.

This clonotype was seen a handful of times. This sequence joins TRBV11-2 and TRBJ2-5; 7 bases are shared with TRBD1. Germline V lookup: CDR1 SGHAT, CDR2 FQNNGV. The CDR3 totals 15 residues. With 4 bases clipped from V and 2 bases from J, the junction kept 7 bases outside the gene matches. The CDR3: CASSSQGVSQETQYF. Written as DNA, the CDR3 is TGTGCCAGCAGCTCCCAGGGGGTGTCTCAAGAGACCCAGTACTTC.

Only a few counts were recorded for this clonotype. The chain is built from TRBV7-9 and TRBJ2-7; perhaps TRBD2 as D (6 bases). There are 12 residues in the CDR3. Germline lookup yields CDR1 SEHNR and CDR2 FQNEAQ (reference sequence). V gave up 5 bases and J gave up 5 bases, with 10 bases separating them. Here the CDR3 DNA reads TGTGCCAGCAGCGGTGGAGGGGACGAGCAGTACTTC. This gives the protein CASSGGGDEQYF.

This clonotype was seen a handful of times. The CDR3 DNA follows: TGTGCCAGCAGTTCTGGACAGGGGGCTGAGGATACCGGGGAGCTGTTTTTT. Its protein is CASSSGQGAEDTGELFF. The chain carries TRBV28 and TRBJ2-2; 11 positions agree with TRBD1. The CDR3 extends over 17 amino acids. Germline V gene lookup returns CDR1 MDHEN and CDR2 SYDVKM. V was pared by 4 bases and J by 5 bases, with 9 bases of the junction left unmatched.

This clonotype has only a few counts. The CDR3 here is CASSFERGGTDTQYF. The CDR3 DNA follows: TGTGCCAGCAGCTTCGAGCGGGGGGGCACAGATACGCAGTATTTT. This rearrangement joins TRBV2 to TRBJ2-3; 9 nucleotides align to TRBD2. The CDR3 length is 15 residues. V lost 6 bases and J lost 1; bases outside the gene matches: 5. Germline-derived CDR1 and CDR2 are SNHLY and FYNNEI.

Ten or more counts support this clonotype. In nucleotides, the CDR3 is TGTGCCAGCAGCTTATCTGGACAAGTAGCCTACAATGAGCAGTTCTTC. Protein sequence: CASSLSGQVAYNEQFF. The chain recombines TRBV7-3 with TRBJ2-1; maybe TRBD1 (5 bases). V lost 2 bases, J lost 2 bases, and 13 bases lay in between. This CDR3 comprises 16 residues. Germline lookup yields CDR1 SGHTA and CDR2 FQGTGA. Full variable domain (outside the CDR3, taken from reference TRBV7-3 and TRBJ2-1): GAGVSQTPSNKVTEKGKYVELRCDPISGHTALYWYRQSLGQGPEFLIYFQGTGAADDSGLPNDRFFAVRPEGSVSTLKIQRTERGDSAVYLCASSLSGQVAYNEQFFGPGTRLTVL.

This sequence joins TRBV7-6 and TRBJ2-5; D not resolved. Germline CDR1 is SGHVS and CDR2 is FNYEAQ. The CDR3 is 12 residues long. Trimming left V 5 bases short and J 1 base short, with 5 bases between. CDR3 sequence reads: CASSRIQETQYF. CDR3 coding DNA: TGTGCCAGCAGCCGGATCCAAGAGACCCAGTACTTC.

The chain joins TRBV29-1 to TRBJ2-5; 7 nucleotides line up with TRBD2. The CDR3 consists of 13 residues. The germline CDR1 and CDR2 sequences are SQVTM and ANQGSEA. V was pared by 3 bases and J by 3 bases, with 4 bases of the junction left unmatched. The CDR3 sequence is CSVDYAGEETQYF. CDR3 in DNA: TGCAGCGTTGACTATGCGGGAGAAGAGACCCAGTACTTC.

At least ten counts were recorded for this clonotype. V is TRBV25-1 and J is TRBJ2-7; D gene uncertain. The germline V gene encodes CDR1 MGHDK and CDR2 SYGVNS. Trimming shortened V by 5 bases and J by 7 bases, and 6 bases separated the two germline ends. The CDR3 is 10 residues long. CDR3 bases: TGTGCCAGCAGTCAATTGGAGCAGTACGTC. This sequence encodes CASSQLEQYV.

This clonotype appeared a few times. V and J are TRBV11-2 and TRBJ2-7; D may be TRBD1 or TRBD2 (5 bases each). Germline CDR1 and CDR2: SGHAT and FQNNGV. The CDR3 spans 14 residues. V was trimmed by 4 bases and J by 2 bases, leaving 12 bases between them. As DNA, the CDR3 is TGTGCCAGCAGCTCCAACGGGACCCCCTACGAGCAGTACTTC. This gives the protein CASSSNGTPYEQYF.

This clonotype was seen more than once but under ten times. The DNA for the CDR3 is TGTGCCAGCAGCTTAGAGTTGCATACGAGGCCCGGGGAGCTGTTTTTT. This gives the protein CASSLELHTRPGELFF. The chain uses TRBV7-8 and TRBJ2-2; D gene ambiguous. The CDR3 length is 16 residues. Looked up from germline, CDR1 is SGHVS and CDR2 is FQNEAQ. The V and J ends lost 1 base and 6 bases respectively, with 15 bases between them.